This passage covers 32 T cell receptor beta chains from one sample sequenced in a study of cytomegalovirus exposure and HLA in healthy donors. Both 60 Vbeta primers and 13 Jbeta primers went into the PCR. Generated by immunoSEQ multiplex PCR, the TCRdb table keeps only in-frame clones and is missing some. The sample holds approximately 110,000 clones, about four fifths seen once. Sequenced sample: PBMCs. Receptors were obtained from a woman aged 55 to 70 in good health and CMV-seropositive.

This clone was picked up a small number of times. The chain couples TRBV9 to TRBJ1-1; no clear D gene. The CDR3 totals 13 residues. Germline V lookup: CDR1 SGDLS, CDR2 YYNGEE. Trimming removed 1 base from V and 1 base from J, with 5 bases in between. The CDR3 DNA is TGTGCCAGCAGCGTACTCTGGAACACTGAAGCTTTCTTT. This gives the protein CASSVLWNTEAFF.

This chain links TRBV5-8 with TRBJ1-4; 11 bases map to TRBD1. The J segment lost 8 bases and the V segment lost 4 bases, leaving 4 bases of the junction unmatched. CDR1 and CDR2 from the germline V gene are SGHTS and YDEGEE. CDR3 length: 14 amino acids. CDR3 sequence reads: CASSRTGGGEKLFF. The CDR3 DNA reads TGTGCCAGCAGCCGGACAGGGGGCGGCGAAAAACTGTTTTTT.

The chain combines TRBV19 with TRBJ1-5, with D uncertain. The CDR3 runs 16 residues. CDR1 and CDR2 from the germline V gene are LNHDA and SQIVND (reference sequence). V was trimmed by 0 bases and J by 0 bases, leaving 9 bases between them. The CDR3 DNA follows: TGTGCCAGTAGTATAGATCACAGAAATAGCAATCAGCCCCAGCATTTT. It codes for CASSIDHRNSNQPQHF.

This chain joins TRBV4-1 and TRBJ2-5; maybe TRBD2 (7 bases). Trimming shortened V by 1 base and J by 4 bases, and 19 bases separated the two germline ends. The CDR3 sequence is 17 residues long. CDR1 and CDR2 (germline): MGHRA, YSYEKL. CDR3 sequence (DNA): TGCGCCAGCAGCCAAGGAAGGGGGGGCGGTGCGGCAGAGACCCAGTACTTC. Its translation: CASSQGRGGGAAETQYF.

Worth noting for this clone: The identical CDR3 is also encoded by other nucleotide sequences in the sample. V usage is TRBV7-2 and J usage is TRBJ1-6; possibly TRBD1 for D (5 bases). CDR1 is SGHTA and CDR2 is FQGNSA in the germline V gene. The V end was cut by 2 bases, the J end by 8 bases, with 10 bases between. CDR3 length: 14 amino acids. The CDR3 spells CASSLLGEDSPLHF. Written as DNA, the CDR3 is TGTGCCAGCAGCTTATTGGGGGAGGATTCACCCCTCCACTTT.

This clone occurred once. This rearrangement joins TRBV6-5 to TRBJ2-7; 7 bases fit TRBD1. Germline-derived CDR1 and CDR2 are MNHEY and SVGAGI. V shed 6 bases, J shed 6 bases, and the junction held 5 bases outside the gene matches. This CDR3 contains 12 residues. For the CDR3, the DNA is TGTGCCAGCAGCAGACAGGGAAGCGAGCAGTACTTC. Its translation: CASSRQGSEQYF.

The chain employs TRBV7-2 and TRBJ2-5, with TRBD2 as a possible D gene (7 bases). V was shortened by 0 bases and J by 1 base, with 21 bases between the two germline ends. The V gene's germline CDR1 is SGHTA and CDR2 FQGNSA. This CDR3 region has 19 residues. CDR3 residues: CASSLAITRGGYSQETQYF. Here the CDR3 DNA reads TGTGCCAGCAGCTTAGCAATCACGAGGGGGGGTTACTCCCAAGAGACCCAGTACTTC.

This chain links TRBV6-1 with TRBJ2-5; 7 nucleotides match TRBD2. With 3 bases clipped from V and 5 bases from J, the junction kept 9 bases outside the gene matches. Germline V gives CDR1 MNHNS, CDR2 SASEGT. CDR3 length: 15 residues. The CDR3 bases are TGTGCCAGCAGTGAGTGGACTAGTTATATGGAGACCCAGTACTTC. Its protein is CASSEWTSYMETQYF.

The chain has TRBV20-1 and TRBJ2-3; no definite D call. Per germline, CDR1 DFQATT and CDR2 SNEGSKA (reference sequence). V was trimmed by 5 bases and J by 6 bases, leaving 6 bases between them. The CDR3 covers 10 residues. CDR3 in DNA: TGCAGTGCTCCGGGTGATACGCAGTATTTT. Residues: CSAPGDTQYF.

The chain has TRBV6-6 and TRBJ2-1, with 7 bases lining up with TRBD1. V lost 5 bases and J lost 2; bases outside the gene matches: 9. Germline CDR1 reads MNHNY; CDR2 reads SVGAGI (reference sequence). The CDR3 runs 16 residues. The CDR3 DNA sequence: TGTGCCAGCAGTCCCCTAGGGGGCGGGCCCTACAATGAGCAGTTCTTC. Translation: CASSPLGGGPYNEQFF.

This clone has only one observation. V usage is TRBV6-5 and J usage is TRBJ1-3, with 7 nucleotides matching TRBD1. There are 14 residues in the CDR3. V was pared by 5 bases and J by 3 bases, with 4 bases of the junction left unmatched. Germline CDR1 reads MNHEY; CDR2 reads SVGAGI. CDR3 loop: CASSRQGSGNTIYF. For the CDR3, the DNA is TGTGCCAGCAGTCGACAGGGCAGTGGAAACACCATATATTTT.

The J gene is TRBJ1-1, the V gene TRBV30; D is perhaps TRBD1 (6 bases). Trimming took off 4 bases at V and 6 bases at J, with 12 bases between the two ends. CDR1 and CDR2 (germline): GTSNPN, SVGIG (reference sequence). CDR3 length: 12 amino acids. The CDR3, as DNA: TGTGCCTGGAATGCAGGGGCTGCTGAAGCTTTCTTT. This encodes CAWNAGAAEAFF.

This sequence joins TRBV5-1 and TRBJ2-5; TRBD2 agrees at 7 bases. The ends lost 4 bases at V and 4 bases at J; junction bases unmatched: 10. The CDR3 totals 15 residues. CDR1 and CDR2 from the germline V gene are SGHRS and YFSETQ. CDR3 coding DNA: TGCGCCAGCAGCCTTTCCGACCCGGGGGGAGAGACCCAGTACTTC. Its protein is CASSLSDPGGETQYF.

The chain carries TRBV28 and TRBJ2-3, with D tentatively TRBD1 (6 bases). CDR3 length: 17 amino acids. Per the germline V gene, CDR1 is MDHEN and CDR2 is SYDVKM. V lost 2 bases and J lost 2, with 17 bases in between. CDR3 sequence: CASSLQGGAVATDTQYF. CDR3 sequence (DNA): TGTGCCAGCAGTTTACAAGGGGGAGCAGTCGCCACAGATACGCAGTATTTT.

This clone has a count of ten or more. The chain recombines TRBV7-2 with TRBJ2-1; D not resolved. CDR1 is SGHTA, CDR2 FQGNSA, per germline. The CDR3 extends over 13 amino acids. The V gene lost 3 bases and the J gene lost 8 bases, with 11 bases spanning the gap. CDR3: CASSLPPSDEQFF. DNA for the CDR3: TGTGCCAGCAGCTTGCCCCCTAGTGATGAGCAGTTCTTC.

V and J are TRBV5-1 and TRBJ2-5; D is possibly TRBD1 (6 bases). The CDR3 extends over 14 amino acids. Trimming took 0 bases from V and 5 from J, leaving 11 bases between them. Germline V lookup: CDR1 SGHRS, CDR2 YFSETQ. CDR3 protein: CASSLEGVRETQYF. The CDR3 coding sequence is TGCGCCAGCAGCTTGGAGGGGGTGAGGGAGACCCAGTACTTC.

CDR3 sequence: CASSGEARSNYGYTF. Written as DNA, the CDR3 is TGCGCCAGCAGCGGGGAGGCCAGGTCCAACTATGGCTACACCTTC. The chain carries TRBV5-1 and TRBJ1-2; the D is unclear. The CDR3 loop spans 15 amino acids. Trimming pared 4 bases from V and 2 bases from J, leaving 15 bases between. Germline-derived CDR1 and CDR2 are SGHRS and YFSETQ.

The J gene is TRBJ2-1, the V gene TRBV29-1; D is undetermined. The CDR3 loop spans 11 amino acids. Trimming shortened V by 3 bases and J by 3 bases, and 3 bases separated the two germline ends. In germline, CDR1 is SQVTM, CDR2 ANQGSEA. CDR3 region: CSVDLYNEQFF. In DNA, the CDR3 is TGCAGCGTTGACCTCTACAATGAGCAGTTCTTC.

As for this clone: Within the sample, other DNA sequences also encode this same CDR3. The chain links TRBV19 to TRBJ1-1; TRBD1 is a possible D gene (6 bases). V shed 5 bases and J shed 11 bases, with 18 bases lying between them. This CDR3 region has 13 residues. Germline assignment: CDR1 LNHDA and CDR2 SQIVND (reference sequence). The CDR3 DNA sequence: TGTGCCAGTAGTGCGACTATGGCCCAGGGGGCTTTCTTT. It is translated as CASSATMAQGAFF.

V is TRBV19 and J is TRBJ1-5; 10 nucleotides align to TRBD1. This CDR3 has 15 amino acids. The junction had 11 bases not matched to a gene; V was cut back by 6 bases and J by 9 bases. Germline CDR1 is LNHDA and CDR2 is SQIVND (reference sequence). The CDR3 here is CASRPGTGVMRPQHF. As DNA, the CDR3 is TGTGCCAGTAGACCCGGGACAGGGGTTATGCGGCCCCAGCATTTT.

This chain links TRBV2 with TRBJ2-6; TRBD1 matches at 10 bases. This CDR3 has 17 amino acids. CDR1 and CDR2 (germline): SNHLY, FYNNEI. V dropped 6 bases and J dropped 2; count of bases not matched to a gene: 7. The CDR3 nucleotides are TGTGCCAGCAGCCGGGACAGGGGATCCCCTGGGGCCAACGTCCTGACTTTC. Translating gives CASSRDRGSPGANVLTF. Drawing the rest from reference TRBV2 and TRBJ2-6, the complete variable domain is EPEVTQTPSHQVTQMGQEVILRCVPISNHLYFYWYRQILGQKVEFLVSFYNNEISEKSEIFDDQFSVERPDGSNFTLKIRSTKLEDSAMYFCASSRDRGSPGANVLTFGAGSRLTVL.

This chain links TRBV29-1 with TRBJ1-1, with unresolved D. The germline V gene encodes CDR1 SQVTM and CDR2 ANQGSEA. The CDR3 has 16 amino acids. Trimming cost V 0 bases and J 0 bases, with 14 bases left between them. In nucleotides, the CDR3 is TGCAGCGTTGAAGACGCCCGAACTCCTATGAACACTGAAGCTTTCTTT. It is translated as CSVEDARTPMNTEAFF.

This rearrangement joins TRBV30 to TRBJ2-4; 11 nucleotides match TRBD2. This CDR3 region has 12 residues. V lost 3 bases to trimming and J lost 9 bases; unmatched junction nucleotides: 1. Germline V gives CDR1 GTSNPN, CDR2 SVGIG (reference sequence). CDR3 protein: CAWRGTSGIQYF. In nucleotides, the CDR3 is TGTGCCTGGAGGGGGACTAGCGGCATTCAGTACTTC.

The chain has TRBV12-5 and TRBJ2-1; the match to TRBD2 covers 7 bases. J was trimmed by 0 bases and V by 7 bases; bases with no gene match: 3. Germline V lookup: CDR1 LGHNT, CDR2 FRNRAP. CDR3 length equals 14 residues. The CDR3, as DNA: TGTGCTAGTGCCCTAGCGGCCTCCTACAATGAGCAGTTCTTC. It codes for CASALAASYNEQFF.

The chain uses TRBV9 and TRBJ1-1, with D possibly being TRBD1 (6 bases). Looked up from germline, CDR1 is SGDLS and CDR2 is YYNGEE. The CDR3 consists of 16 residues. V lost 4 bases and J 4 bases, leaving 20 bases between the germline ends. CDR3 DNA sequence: TGTGCCAGCAGCTCCCGCCCCCAGGGGCTGGGCACTGAAGCTTTCTTT. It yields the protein CASSSRPQGLGTEAFF. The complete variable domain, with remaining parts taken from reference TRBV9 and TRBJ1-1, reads DSGVTQTPKHLITATGQRVTLRCSPRSGDLSVYWYQQSLDQGLQFLIQYYNGEERAKGNILERFSAQQFPDLHSELNLSSLELGDSALYFCASSSRPQGLGTEAFFGQGTRLTVV.

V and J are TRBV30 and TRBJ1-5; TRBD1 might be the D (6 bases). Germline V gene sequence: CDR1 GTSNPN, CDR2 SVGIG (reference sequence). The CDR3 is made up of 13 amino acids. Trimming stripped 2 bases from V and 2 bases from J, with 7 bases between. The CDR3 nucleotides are TGTGCCTGGAGTAACAGGGGCAATCAGCCCCAGCATTTT. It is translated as CAWSNRGNQPQHF.

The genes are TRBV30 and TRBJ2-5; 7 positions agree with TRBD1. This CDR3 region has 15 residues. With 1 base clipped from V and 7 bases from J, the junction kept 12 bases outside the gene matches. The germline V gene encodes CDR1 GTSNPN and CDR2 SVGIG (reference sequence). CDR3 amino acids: CAWSDNTGARRTQYF. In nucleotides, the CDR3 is TGTGCCTGGAGTGACAACACAGGGGCTCGGAGGACCCAGTACTTC.

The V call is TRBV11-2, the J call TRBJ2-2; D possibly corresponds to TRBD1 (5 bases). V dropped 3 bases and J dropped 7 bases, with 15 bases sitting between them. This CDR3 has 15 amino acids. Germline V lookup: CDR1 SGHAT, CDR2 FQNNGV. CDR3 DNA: TGTGCCAGCAGCTTTGTTCAGGGCCGTGGCGGGGAGCTGTTTTTT. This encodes CASSFVQGRGGELFF.

CDR3 nucleotide sequence: TGTGCCAGCTCCAGGTTGGGTTCGTACGAGCAGTACTTC. Translation gives CASSRLGSYEQYF. The V call is TRBV14, the J call TRBJ2-7, with D unresolved. The CDR3 consists of 13 residues. Between the trimmed V and J ends, which lost 8 bases and 4 bases, there was a span of 15 bases. The germline CDR1 and CDR2 sequences are SGHDN and FVKESK.

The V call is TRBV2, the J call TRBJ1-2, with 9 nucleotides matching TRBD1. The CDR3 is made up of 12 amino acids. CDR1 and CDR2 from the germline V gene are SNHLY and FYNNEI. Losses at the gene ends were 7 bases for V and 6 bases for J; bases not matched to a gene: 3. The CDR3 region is CASNRQGDGYTF. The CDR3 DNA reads TGTGCCAGCAATAGACAGGGGGATGGCTACACCTTC.

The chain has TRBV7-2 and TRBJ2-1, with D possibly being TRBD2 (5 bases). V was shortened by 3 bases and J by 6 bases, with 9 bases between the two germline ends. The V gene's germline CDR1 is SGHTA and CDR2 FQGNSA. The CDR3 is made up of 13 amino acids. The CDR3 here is CASSLRTSNEQFF. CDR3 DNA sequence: TGTGCCAGCAGCTTGAGAACTAGCAATGAGCAGTTCTTC.

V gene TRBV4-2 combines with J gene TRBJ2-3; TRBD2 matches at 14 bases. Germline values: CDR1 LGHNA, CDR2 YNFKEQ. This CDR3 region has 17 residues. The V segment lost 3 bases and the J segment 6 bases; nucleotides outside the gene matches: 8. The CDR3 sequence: CASSQAGTSGGGDTQYF. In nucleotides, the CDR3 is TGTGCCAGCAGCCAGGCCGGGACTAGCGGGGGAGGGGATACGCAGTATTTT.